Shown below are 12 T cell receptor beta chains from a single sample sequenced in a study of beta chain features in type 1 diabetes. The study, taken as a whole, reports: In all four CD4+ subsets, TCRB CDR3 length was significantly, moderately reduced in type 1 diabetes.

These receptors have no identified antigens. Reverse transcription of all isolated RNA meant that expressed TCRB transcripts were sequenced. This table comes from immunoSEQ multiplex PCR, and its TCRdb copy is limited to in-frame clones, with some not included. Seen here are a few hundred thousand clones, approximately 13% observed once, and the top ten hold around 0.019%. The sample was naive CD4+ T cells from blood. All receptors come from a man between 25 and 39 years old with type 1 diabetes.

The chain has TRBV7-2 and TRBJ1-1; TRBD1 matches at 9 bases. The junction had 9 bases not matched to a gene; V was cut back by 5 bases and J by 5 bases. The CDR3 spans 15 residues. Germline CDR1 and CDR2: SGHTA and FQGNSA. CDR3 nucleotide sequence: TGTGCCAGCAGCCCAAGGACAGGGGAAGGAACTGAAGCTTTCTTT. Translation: CASSPRTGEGTEAFF.

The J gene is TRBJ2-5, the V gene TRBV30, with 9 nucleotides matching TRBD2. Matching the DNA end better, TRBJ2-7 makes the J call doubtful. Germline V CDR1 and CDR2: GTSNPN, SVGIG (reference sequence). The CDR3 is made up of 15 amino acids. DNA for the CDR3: TGTGCCTGGAGTGTACGCGGGAGGGCCCCCTACGAGCAGTACTTC. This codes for CAWSVRGRAPYEQYF.

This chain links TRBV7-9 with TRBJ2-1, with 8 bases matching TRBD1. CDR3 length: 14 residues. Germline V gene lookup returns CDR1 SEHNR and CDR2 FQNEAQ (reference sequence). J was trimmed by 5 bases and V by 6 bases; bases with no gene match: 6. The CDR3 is CASSLRTGNNEQFF. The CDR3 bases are TGTGCCAGCAGTCTACGGACAGGGAACAATGAGCAGTTCTTC. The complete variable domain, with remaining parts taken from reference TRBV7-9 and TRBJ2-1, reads DTGVSQNPRHKITKRGQNVTFRCDPISEHNRLYWYRQTLGQGPEFLTYFQNEAQLEKSRLLSDRFSAERPKGSFSTLEIQRTEQGDSAMYLCASSLRTGNNEQFFGPGTRLTVL.

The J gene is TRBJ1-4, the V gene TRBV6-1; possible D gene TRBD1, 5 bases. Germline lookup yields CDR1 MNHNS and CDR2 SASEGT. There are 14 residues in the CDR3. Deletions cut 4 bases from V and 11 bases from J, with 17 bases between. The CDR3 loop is CASSVPGSIHKLFF. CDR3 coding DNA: TGTGCCAGCAGTGTTCCAGGGTCGATTCATAAACTGTTTTTT.

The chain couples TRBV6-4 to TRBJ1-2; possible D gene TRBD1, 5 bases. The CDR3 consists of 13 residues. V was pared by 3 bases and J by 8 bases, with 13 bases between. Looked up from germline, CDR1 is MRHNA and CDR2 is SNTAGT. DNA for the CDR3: TGTGCCAGCAGTGAAAGGGGCGAACGGGGCTACACCTTC. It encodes CASSERGERGYTF.

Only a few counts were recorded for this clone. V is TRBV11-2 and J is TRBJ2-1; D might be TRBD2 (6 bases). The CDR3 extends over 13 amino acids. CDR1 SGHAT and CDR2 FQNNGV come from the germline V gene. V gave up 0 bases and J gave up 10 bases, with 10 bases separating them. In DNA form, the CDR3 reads TGTGCCAGCAGCTTAGATACGGCGGGGGAGCAGTTCTTC. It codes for CASSLDTAGEQFF.

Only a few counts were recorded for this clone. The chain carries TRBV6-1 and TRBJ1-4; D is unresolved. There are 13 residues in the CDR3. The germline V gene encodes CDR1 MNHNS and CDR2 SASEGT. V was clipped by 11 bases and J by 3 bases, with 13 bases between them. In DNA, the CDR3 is TGTGCCGGCCGAGGGAGGCCTAATGAAAAACTGTTTTTT. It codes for CAGRGRPNEKLFF.

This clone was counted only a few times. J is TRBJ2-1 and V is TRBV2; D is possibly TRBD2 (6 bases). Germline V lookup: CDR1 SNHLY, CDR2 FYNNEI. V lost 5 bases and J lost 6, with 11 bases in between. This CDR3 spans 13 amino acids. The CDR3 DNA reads TGTGCCAGCAGTAAGCTAGCGTTCAATGAGCAGTTCTTC. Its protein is CASSKLAFNEQFF.

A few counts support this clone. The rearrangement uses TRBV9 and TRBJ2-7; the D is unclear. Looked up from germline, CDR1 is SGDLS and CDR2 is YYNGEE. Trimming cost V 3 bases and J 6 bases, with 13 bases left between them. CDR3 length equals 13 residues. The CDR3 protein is CASSDSPDGEQYF. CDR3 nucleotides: TGTGCCAGCAGCGACAGCCCCGATGGCGAGCAGTACTTC.

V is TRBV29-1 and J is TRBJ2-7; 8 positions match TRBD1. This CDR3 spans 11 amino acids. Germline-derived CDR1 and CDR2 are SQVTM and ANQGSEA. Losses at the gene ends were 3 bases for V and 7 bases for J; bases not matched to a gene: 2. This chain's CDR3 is CSVDTGGEQYF. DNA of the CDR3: TGCAGCGTTGATACAGGGGGTGAGCAGTACTTC.

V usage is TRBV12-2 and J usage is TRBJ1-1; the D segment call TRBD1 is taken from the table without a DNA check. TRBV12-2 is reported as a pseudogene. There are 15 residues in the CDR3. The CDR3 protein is CASRPTGTGGTEAFF. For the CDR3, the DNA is TGTGCAAGTCGCCCTACCGGGACAGGGGGCACTGAAGCTTTCTTT.

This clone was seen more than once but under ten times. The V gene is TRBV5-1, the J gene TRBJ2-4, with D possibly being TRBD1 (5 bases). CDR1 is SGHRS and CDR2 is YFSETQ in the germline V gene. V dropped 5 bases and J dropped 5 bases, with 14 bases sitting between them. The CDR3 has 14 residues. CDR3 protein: CASSLDTAENIQYF. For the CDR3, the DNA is TGCGCCAGCAGTCTGGACACCGCAGAAAACATTCAGTACTTC.